This passage covers 19 T cell receptor beta chains from one sample sequenced in a study of T cells in tumors and immune-related adverse events. Produced via immunoSEQ multiplex PCR; TCRdb's table is partial and in-frame only. Of approximately 11,000 clones listed, just under 95% were seen once; the top ten hold more than 1.4%. The material was lymph node tissue, obtained from a patient treated with anti-PD-1 therapy. The source is a female donor with metastatic renal cell carcinoma.

The V gene is TRBV7-2, the J gene TRBJ2-6; D unresolved. This CDR3 has 15 amino acids. From germline, CDR1 is SGHTA and CDR2 FQGNSA. The germline V and J ends were trimmed by 0 bases and 1 base, with 4 bases remaining between them. CDR3 DNA: TGTGCCAGCAGCTTAGCCAGGTCTGGGGCCAACGTCCTGACTTTC. Encoded protein: CASSLARSGANVLTF.

The J gene is TRBJ2-7, the V gene TRBV9; D gene uncertain. The CDR3 is 15 residues long. Trimming took 4 bases from V and 0 from J, leaving 14 bases between them. Germline V CDR1 and CDR2: SGDLS, YYNGEE. Here the CDR3 reads CASSPHGASSYEQYF. CDR3 DNA: TGTGCCAGCAGCCCCCACGGAGCCAGCTCCTACGAGCAGTACTTC.

As to this clone: Compared with germline, one end of the junction differs, possibly owing to a read error. V usage is TRBV11-3 and J usage is TRBJ1-1; D is uncertain. The germline V gene encodes CDR1 SGHNT and CDR2 YENEEA. CDR3 length equals 9 residues. In DNA form, the CDR3 reads TGTGCCAGCAGCACTTACCTTCCCTTT. Protein sequence: CASSTYLPF.

This clone has just one count. V usage is TRBV27 and J usage is TRBJ1-6; no firm D call. The CDR3 has 17 amino acids. V lost 8 bases and J lost 4, with 21 bases in between. Germline V gene data show CDR1 as MNHEY and CDR2 as SMNVEV (reference sequence). This chain's CDR3 is CASGLVMSHTYNSPLHF. The CDR3 DNA is TGTGCCAGCGGCCTAGTTATGTCCCACACTTATAATTCACCCCTCCACTTT.

The genes are TRBV15 and TRBJ1-1; D unclear. The CDR3 has 12 amino acids. Trimming left V 0 bases short and J 7 bases short, with 6 bases between. The germline V gene encodes CDR1 LNHNV and CDR2 YYDKDF (reference sequence). CDR3: CATSRDQLEAFF. The DNA of the CDR3 is TGTGCCACCAGCAGAGATCAACTTGAAGCTTTCTTT.

The table lists this clone with a count of one. The chain has TRBV5-1 and TRBJ1-5; D gene unclear. The CDR3 runs to 14 residues. The germline V gene encodes CDR1 SGHRS and CDR2 YFSETQ. V was clipped by 1 base and J by 7 bases, with 12 bases between them. The CDR3 bases are TGCGCCAGCAGCTTGATAGGGTTTGGGCAGCCCCAGCATTTT. Translated, it gives CASSLIGFGQPQHF.

The V gene is TRBV10-2, the J gene TRBJ1-6; 7 bases line up with TRBD1. V trimming: 6 bases; J trimming: 9 bases; junction bases outside the gene matches: 8. The CDR3 has 14 residues. Germline V gene sequence: CDR1 WSHSY, CDR2 SAAADI. This CDR3 reads CASREQGTGSPLHF. The CDR3 bases are TGCGCCAGCAGAGAACAGGGGACTGGTTCACCCCTCCACTTT.

CDR3 protein: CASSLGQSGLGVAEQFF. The CDR3 coding sequence is TGCGCCAGCAGCTTAGGCCAAAGCGGGCTAGGAGTTGCTGAGCAGTTCTTC. The chain is built from TRBV5-1 and TRBJ2-1; TRBD2 is a possible D gene (6 bases). Trimming took 2 bases from V and 9 from J, leaving 24 bases between them. This CDR3 has 17 amino acids. Germline lookup yields CDR1 SGHRS and CDR2 YFSETQ.

This chain uses TRBV29-1 with TRBJ2-7, with 8 bases lining up with TRBD2. V was pared by 4 bases and J by 4 bases, with 6 bases of the junction left unmatched. Germline assignment: CDR1 SQVTM and CDR2 ANQGSEA. The CDR3 spans 13 residues. The CDR3 loop is CSVVSGLAYEQYF. The CDR3 nucleotides are TGCAGCGTTGTGTCCGGACTAGCATACGAGCAGTACTTC.

The rearrangement uses TRBV19 and TRBJ1-1; D not resolved. The CDR3 loop spans 15 amino acids. Trimming took 3 bases from V and 6 from J, leaving 17 bases between them. CDR1 is LNHDA and CDR2 is SQIVND in the germline V gene (reference sequence). The CDR3 sequence: CASSIIGFIVSEAFF. The CDR3, as DNA: TGTGCCAGTAGTATTATTGGGTTTATCGTATCTGAAGCTTTCTTT.

The chain couples TRBV5-6 to TRBJ1-2, with 8 bases fitting TRBD1. The V gene's germline CDR1 is SGHDT and CDR2 YYEEEE. J was trimmed by 5 bases and V by 0 bases; bases with no gene match: 0. CDR3 length: 13 amino acids. Here the CDR3 DNA reads TGTGCCAGCAGCTTGGGGACAGGGTATGGCTACACCTTC. Its translation: CASSLGTGYGYTF.

The chain recombines TRBV28 with TRBJ1-5; no firm D call. This CDR3 region has 14 residues. Germline-derived CDR1 and CDR2 are MDHEN and SYDVKM. CDR3 nucleotide sequence: TGTGCTACCAACCCCACGTGGGTCGGTGGTCCCCAGCATTTT. Its translation: CATNPTWVGGPQHF.

The V call is TRBV30, the J call TRBJ2-1; TRBD2 matches 7 bases. The CDR3 has 13 amino acids. The V segment lost 7 bases and the J segment 8 bases; nucleotides outside the gene matches: 11. The germline gives CDR1 GTSNPN, CDR2 SVGIG (reference sequence). This CDR3 reads CALYSGLGDEQFF. The DNA of the CDR3 is TGTGCCTTATATAGCGGGCTAGGTGATGAGCAGTTCTTC.

This sequence joins TRBV7-9 and TRBJ2-1, with 9 positions matching TRBD2. The CDR3 has 16 residues. The ends lost 0 bases at V and 6 bases at J; junction bases unmatched: 6. Germline lookup yields CDR1 SEHNR and CDR2 FQNEAQ (reference sequence). This chain's CDR3 is CASSLAGGGAGNEQFF. CDR3 in DNA: TGTGCCAGCAGCTTAGCCGGCGGGGGGGCCGGCAATGAGCAGTTCTTC.

The chain combines TRBV5-8 with TRBJ1-1, with D maybe TRBD1 (5 bases). Trimming shortened V by 2 bases and J by 4 bases, and 12 bases separated the two germline ends. The length of the CDR3 is 14 residues. CDR1 and CDR2 from the germline V gene are SGHTS and YDEGEE. The CDR3 nucleotides are TGTGCCAGCAGCTTAAGGGGTATCGGCACTGAAGCTTTCTTT. This sequence encodes CASSLRGIGTEAFF.

As DNA, the CDR3 is TGTGCCAGTAGTATAGTGCGGACAGGGGGTCAGCCCCAGCATTTT. Residues: CASSIVRTGGQPQHF. The V call is TRBV19, the J call TRBJ1-5, with 10 nucleotides matching TRBD1. The CDR3 length is 15 residues. CDR1 is LNHDA, CDR2 SQIVND, per germline (reference sequence). With 1 base clipped from V and 6 bases from J, the junction kept 3 bases outside the gene matches.

The chain joins TRBV28 to TRBJ2-7, with 7 bases aligning to TRBD1. The V gene's germline CDR1 is MDHEN and CDR2 SYDVKM. The trim removed 2 bases at V and 3 bases at J, leaving 7 bases unmatched. This CDR3 is 15 amino acids long. The CDR3 bases are TGTGCCAGCAGTTTAGCCTCGGGACAGAACTACGAGCAGTACTTC. As protein: CASSLASGQNYEQYF.

The chain employs TRBV19 and TRBJ1-1; 8 bases map to TRBD1. V trimming: 6 bases; J trimming: 8 bases; junction bases outside the gene matches: 11. This CDR3 comprises 14 residues. Per the germline V gene, CDR1 is LNHDA and CDR2 is SQIVND (reference sequence). CDR3 in amino acids: CASRNSQGAGEAFF. The CDR3 DNA is TGTGCCAGTAGAAACTCCCAGGGGGCTGGGGAAGCTTTCTTT.

The chain recombines TRBV6-1 with TRBJ2-3; TRBD2 aligns across 14 bases. V dropped 6 bases and J dropped 4; count of bases not matched to a gene: 3. In germline, CDR1 is MNHNS, CDR2 SASEGT. This CDR3 has 15 amino acids. As DNA, the CDR3 is TGTGCCAGCAGCGGACTAGCGGGAGGCGCAGATACGCAGTATTTT. Amino acids: CASSGLAGGADTQYF.